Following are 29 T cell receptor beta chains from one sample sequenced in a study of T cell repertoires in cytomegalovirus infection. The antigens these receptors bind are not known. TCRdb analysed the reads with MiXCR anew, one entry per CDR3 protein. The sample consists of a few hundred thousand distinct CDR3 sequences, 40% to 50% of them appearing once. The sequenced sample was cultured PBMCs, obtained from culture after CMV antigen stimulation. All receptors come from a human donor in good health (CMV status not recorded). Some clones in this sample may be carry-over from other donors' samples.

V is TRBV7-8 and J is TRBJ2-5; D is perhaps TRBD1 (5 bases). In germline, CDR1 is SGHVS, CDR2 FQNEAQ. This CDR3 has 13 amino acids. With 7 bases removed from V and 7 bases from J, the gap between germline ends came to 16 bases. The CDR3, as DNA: TGTGCCAGCATGCGTACCCCAGACAGGACCCAGTACTTC. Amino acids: CASMRTPDRTQYF.

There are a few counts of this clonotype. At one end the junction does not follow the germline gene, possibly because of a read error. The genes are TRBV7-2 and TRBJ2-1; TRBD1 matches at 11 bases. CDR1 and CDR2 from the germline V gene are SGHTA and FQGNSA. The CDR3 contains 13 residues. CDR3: CASRPSPSGQGGF. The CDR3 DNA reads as TGTGCCAGCAGGCCCTCCCCGTCGGGACAGGGGGGCTTC.

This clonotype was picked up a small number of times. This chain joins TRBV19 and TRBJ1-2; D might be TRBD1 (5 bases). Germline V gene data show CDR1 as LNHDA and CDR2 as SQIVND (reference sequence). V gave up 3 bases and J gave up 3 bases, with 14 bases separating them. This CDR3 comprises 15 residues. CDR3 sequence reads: CASSILQGQDYGYTF. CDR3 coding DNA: TGTGCCAGTAGTATCTTGCAGGGCCAGGACTATGGCTACACCTTC.

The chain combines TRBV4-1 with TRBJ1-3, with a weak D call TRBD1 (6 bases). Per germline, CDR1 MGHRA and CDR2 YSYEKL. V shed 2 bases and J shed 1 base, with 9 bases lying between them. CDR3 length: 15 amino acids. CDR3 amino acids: CASSQTGLSGNTIYF. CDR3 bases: TGCGCCAGCAGCCAAACAGGGTTGTCTGGAAACACCATATATTTT.

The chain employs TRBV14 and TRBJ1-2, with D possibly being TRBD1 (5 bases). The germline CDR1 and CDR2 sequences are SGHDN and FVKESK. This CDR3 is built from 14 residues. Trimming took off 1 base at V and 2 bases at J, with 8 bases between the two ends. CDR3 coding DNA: TGTGCCAGCAGCCAAGTGAGACAGAACTATGGCTACACCTTC. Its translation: CASSQVRQNYGYTF.

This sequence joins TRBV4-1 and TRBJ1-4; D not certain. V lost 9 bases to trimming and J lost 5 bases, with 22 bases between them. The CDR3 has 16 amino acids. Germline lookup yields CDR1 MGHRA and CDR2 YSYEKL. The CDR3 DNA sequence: TGCGCCAGTAGGCGAGGGCACATCACTCCGAATGAAAAACTGTTTTTT. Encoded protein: CASRRGHITPNEKLFF.

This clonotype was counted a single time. Here the CDR3 DNA reads TGCAGTGCCTCGACTAGCGGGAGGTCGGAGACCCAGTACTTC. This translates into CSASTSGRSETQYF. J is TRBJ2-5 and V is TRBV20-1; TRBD2 agrees at 13 bases. Germline V gene sequence: CDR1 DFQATT, CDR2 SNEGSKA (reference sequence). V lost 6 bases, J lost 5 bases, and 6 bases stayed unmatched. CDR3 length: 14 residues.

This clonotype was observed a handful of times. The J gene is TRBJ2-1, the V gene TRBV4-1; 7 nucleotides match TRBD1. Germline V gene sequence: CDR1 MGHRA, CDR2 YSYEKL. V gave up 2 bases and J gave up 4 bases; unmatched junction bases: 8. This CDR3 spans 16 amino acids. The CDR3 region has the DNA TGCGCCAGCAGCCAAAATCCGGGACAGTCTTACAATGAGCAGTTCTTC. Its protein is CASSQNPGQSYNEQFF.

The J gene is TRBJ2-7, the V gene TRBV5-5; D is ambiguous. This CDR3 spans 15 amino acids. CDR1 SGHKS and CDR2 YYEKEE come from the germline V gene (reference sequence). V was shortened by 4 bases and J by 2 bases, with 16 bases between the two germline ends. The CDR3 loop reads CASSPSSRGPYEQYF. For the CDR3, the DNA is TGTGCCAGCAGCCCTTCATCCAGAGGACCCTACGAGCAGTACTTC.

The CDR3, as DNA: TGTGCCAGCAGCTCTACCCCCGACCCTACGCAGTATTTT. This codes for CASSSTPDPTQYF. The V call is TRBV12-3 or TRBV12-4, the J call TRBJ2-3; D not certain. The CDR3 is 13 residues long. V lost 6 bases to trimming and J lost 8 bases, with 15 bases between them.

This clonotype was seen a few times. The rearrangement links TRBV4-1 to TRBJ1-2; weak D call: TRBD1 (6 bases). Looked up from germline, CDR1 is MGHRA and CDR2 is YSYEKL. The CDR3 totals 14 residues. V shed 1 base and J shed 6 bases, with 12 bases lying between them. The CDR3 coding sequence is TGCGCCAGCAGCCAAGGAGGGGGGGTCGATGGCTACACCTTC. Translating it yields CASSQGGGVDGYTF.

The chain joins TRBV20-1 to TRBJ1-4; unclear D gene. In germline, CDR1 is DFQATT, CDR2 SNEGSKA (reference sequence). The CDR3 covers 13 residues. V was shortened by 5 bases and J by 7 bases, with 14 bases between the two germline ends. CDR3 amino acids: CSAPSLGGEKLFF. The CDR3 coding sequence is TGCAGTGCTCCCAGCTTGGGCGGTGAAAAACTGTTTTTT.

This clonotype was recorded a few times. Written as DNA, the CDR3 is TGCGCCAGCAGCCAAGATTCGTGGTACAGGGAGGGCCCAGATACGCAGTATTTT. It specifies CASSQDSWYREGPDTQYF. The chain recombines TRBV4-1 with TRBJ2-3; TRBD2 might be the D (7 bases). From germline, CDR1 is MGHRA and CDR2 YSYEKL. V gave up 0 bases and J gave up 4 bases, with 20 bases separating them. CDR3 length: 18 residues.

Here the CDR3 reads CASSQDVGGTSGTDEQFF. In nucleotides, the CDR3 is TGTGCCAGCAGCCAAGACGTCGGGGGGACTAGCGGGACCGATGAGCAGTTCTTC. The V gene is TRBV3-1, the J gene TRBJ2-1; TRBD2 matches at 13 bases. CDR3 size: 18 residues. V shed 0 bases, J shed 8 bases, and the junction held 10 bases outside the gene matches. The germline V gene has CDR1 LGHDT and CDR2 YNNKEL (reference sequence).

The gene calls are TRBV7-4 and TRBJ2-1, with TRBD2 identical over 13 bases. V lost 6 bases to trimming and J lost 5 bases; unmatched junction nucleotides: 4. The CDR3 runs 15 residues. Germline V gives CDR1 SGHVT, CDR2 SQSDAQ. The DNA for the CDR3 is TGTGCCAGCAGTCGCGGACTAGCGGGAGACAATGAGCAGTTCTTC. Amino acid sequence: CASSRGLAGDNEQFF.

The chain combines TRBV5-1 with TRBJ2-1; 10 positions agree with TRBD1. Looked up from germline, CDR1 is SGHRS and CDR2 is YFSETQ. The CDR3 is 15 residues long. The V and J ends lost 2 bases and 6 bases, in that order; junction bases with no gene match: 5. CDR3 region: CASSFTGTGVNEQFF. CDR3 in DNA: TGCGCCAGCAGCTTCACCGGGACAGGGGTCAATGAGCAGTTCTTC. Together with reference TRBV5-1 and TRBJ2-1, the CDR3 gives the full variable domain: KAGVTQTPRYLIKTRGQQVTLSCSPISGHRSVSWYQQTPGQGLQFLFEYFSETQRNKGNFPGRFSGRQFSNSRSEMNVSTLELGDSALYLCASSFTGTGVNEQFFGPGTRLTVL.

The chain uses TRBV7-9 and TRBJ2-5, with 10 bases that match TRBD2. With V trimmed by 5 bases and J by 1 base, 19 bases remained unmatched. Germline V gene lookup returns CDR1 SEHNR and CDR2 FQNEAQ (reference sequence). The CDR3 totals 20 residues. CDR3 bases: TGTGCCAGCAGCCCCTTGTTGGCTAGCGGGAGATCGGGGGGCCAAGAGACCCAGTACTTC. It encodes CASSPLLASGRSGGQETQYF.

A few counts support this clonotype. CDR3 in amino acids: CASILRDRGFPGELFF. The CDR3 bases are TGCGCCAGCATCCTCCGGGACAGGGGGTTCCCCGGGGAGCTGTTTTTT. This sequence joins TRBV4-3 and TRBJ2-2, with 11 bases lining up with TRBD1. V lost 7 bases, J lost 6 bases, and 10 bases stayed unmatched. The germline gives CDR1 LGHNA, CDR2 YSLEER. The length of the CDR3 is 16 residues.

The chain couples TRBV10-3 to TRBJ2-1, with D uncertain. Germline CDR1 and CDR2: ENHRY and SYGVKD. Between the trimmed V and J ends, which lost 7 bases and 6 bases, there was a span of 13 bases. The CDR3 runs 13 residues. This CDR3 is CAIKPLLFNEQFF. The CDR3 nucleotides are TGTGCCATCAAGCCCCTCCTGTTCAATGAGCAGTTCTTC.

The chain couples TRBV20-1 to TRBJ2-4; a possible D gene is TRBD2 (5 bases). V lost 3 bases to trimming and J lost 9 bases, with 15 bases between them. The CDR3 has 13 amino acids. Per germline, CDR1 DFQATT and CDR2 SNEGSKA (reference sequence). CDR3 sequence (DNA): TGCAGTGCTAGTGCCTCAGGCAGCGGCATTCAGTACTTC. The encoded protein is CSASASGSGIQYF.

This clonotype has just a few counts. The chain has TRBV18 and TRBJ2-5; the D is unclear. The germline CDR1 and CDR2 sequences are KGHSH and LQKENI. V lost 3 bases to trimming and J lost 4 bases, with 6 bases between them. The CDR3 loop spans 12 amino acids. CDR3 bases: TGTGCCAGCTCACCGAATTCAGAGACCCAGTACTTC. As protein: CASSPNSETQYF.

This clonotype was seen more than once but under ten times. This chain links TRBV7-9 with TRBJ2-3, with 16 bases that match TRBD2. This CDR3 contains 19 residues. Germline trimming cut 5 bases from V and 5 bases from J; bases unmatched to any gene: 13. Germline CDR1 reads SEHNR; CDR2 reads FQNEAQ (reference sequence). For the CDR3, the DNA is TGTGCCAGCAGCCGGGGACTAGCGGGAGGGCCGAAGTTCAGAGATACGCAGTATTTT. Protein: CASSRGLAGGPKFRDTQYF.

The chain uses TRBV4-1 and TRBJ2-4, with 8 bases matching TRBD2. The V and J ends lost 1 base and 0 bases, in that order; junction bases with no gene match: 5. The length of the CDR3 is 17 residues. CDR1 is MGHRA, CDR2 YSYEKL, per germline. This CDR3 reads CASSQVSGREAKNIQYF. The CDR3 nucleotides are TGCGCCAGCAGCCAAGTCTCCGGGAGGGAAGCCAAAAACATTCAGTACTTC.

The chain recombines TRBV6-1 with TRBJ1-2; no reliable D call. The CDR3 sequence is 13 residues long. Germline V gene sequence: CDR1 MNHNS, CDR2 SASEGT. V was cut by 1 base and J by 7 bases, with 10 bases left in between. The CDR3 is CASSEVRTRGYTF. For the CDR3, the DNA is TGTGCCAGCAGTGAAGTCCGCACCCGTGGCTACACCTTC.

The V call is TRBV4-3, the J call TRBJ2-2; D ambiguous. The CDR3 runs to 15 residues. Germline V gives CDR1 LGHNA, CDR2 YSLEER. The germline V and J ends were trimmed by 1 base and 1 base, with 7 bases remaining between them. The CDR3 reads CASSQVELNTGELFF. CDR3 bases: TGCGCCAGCAGCCAAGTTGAGCTGAACACCGGGGAGCTGTTTTTT.

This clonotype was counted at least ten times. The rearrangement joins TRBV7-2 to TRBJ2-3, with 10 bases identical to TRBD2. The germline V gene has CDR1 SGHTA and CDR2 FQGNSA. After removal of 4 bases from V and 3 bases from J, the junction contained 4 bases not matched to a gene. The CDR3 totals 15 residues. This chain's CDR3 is CASSYLAGVTDTQYF. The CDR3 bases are TGTGCCAGCAGCTACCTAGCGGGGGTAACAGATACGCAGTATTTT. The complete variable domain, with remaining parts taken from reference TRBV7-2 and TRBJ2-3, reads GAGVSQSPSNKVTEKGKDVELRCDPISGHTALYWYRQSLGQGLEFLIYFQGNSAPDKSGLPSDRFSAERTGGSVSTLTIQRTQQEDSAVYLCASSYLAGVTDTQYFGPGTRLTVL.

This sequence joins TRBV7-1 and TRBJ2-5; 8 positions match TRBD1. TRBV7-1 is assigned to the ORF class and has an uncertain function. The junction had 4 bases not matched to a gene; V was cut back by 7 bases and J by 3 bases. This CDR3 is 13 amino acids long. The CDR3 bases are TGTGCCAGCACCCAGACAGGGGAAGAGACCCAGTACTTC. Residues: CASTQTGEETQYF.

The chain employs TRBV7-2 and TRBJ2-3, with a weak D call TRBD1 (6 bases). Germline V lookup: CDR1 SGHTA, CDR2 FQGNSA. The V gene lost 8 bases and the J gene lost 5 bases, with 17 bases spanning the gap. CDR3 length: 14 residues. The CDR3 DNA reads TGTGCCAGCTCCCATAGGACAGACTTAGATACGCAGTATTTT. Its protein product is CASSHRTDLDTQYF.

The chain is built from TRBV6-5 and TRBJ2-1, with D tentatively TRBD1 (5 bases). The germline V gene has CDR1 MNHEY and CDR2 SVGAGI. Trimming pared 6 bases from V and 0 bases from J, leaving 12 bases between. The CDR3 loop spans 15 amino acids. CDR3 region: CASRRHDSSYNEQFF. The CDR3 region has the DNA TGTGCCAGCAGGAGACACGACAGCTCCTACAATGAGCAGTTCTTC.